This T cell receptor beta chain was observed in a study of long-term antiretroviral therapy in people with HIV. The CDR3 contains 15 residues. V was cut by 2 bases and J by 5 bases, with 18 bases left in between. Germline V gives CDR1 GTSNPN, CDR2 SVGIG (reference sequence). Prior to DNA extraction, the samples held roughly 0.9-10 million cryopreserved PBMC. The immunoSEQ assay was v3.0, run at survey level. Clones were read by immunoSEQ multiplex PCR, and TCRdb kept only the in-frame ones, dropping some. Found here are under 30,000 clones, roughly 93% of them singletons; the top ten hold less than 3.5%.

The sequence was collected from a man aged 50 to 60 with HIV. This sample comprised unsorted PBMCs, obtained about 7.4 years after starting antiretroviral therapy. The V and J genes are TRBV30 and TRBJ1-1; possible D gene TRBD1, 6 bases. The CDR3 loop reads CAWSRTQGSKTEAFF. As DNA, the CDR3 is TGTGCCTGGAGTCGAACACAGGGTAGCAAAACTGAAGCTTTCTTT. Filled out from reference TRBV30 and TRBJ1-1, the complete variable domain reads SQTIHQWPATLVQPVGSPLSLECTVEGTSNPNLYWYRQAAGRGLQLLFYSVGIGQISSEVPQNLSASRPQDRQFILSSKKLLLSDSGFYLCAWSRTQGSKTEAFFGQGTRLTVV.